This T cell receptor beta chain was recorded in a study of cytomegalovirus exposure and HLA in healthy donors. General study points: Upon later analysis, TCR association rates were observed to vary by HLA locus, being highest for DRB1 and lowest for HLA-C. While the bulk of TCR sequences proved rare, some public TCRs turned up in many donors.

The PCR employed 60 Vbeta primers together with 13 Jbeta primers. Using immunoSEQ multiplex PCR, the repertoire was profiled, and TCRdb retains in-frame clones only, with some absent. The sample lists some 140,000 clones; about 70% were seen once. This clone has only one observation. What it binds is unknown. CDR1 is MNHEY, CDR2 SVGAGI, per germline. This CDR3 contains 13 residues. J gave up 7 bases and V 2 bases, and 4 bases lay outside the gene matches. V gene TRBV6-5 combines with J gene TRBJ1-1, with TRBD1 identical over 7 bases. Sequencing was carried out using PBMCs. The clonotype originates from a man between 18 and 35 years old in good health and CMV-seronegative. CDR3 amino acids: CASSYETGSEAFF. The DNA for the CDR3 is TGTGCCAGCAGTTACGAGACAGGGAGTGAAGCTTTCTTT.